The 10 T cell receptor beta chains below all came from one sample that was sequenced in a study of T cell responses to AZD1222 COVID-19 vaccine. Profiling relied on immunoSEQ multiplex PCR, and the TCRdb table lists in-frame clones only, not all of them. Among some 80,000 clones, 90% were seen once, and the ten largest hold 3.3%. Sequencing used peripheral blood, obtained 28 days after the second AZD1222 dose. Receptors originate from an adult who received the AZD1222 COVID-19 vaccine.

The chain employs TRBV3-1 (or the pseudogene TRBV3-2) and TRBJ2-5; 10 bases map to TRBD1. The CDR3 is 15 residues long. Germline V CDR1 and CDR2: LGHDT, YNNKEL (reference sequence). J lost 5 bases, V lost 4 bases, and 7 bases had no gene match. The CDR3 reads CASSPRDRGMETQYF. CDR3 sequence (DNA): TGTGCCAGCAGCCCGAGGGACAGGGGCATGGAGACCCAGTACTTC.

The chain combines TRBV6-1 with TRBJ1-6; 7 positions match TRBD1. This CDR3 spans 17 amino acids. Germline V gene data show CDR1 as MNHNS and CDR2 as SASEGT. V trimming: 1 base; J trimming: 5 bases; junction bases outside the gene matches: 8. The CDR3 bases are TGTGCCAGCAGTGAAGGGCAACAGGGGTGGGATAATTCACCCCTCCACTTT. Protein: CASSEGQQGWDNSPLHF.

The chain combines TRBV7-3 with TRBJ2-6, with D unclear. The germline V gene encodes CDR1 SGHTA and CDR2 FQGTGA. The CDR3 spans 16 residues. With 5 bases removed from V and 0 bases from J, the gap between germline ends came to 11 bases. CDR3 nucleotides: TGTGCCAGCAGCCCCAGACAACTCTCTGGGGCCAACGTCCTGACTTTC. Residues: CASSPRQLSGANVLTF.

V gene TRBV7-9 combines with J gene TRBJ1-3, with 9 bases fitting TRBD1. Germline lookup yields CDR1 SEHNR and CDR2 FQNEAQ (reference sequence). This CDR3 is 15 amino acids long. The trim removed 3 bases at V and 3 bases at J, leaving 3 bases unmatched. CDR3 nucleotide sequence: TGTGCCAGCAGCTTTGGGACAGGGAATGGAAACACCATATATTTT. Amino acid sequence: CASSFGTGNGNTIYF. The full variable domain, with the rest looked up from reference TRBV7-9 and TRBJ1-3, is DTGVSQNPRHKITKRGQNVTFRCDPISEHNRLYWYRQTLGQGPEFLTYFQNEAQLEKSRLLSDRFSAERPKGSFSTLEIQRTEQGDSAMYLCASSFGTGNGNTIYFGEGSWLTVV.

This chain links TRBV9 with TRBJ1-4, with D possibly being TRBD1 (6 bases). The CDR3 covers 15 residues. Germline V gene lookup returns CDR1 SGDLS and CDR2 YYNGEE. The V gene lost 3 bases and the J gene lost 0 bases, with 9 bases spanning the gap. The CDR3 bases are TGTGCCAGCAGCGCCTCAGGGGCAACTAATGAAAAACTGTTTTTT. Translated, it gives CASSASGATNEKLFF.

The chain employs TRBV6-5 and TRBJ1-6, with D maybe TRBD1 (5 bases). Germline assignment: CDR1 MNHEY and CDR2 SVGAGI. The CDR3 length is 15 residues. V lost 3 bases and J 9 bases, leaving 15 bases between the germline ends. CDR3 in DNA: TGTGCCAGCAGTTATGCCGGGACGGAGGGTTCACCCCTCCACTTT. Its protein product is CASSYAGTEGSPLHF.

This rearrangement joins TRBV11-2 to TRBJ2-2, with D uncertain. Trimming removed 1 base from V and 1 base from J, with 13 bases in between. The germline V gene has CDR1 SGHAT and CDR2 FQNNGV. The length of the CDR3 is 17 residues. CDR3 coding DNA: TGTGCCAGCAGCTTAGGGCGGAAGGTATTGAACACCGGGGAGCTGTTTTTT. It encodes CASSLGRKVLNTGELFF.

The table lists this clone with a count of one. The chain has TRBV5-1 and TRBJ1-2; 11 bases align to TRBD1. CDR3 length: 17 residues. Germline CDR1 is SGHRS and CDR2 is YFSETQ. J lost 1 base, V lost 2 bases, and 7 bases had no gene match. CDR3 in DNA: TGCGCCAGCAGCTTCTCCGGGACAGGGGGAAATAACTATGGCTACACCTTC. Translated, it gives CASSFSGTGGNNYGYTF.

This CDR3 is CSAPGPLFGEDTEAFF. The CDR3 coding sequence is TGCAGCGCTCCTGGCCCCCTCTTCGGGGAGGACACTGAAGCTTTCTTT. The rearrangement uses TRBV29-1 and TRBJ1-1; unclear D gene. Germline V gives CDR1 SQVTM, CDR2 ANQGSEA. There are 16 residues in the CDR3. V gave up 7 bases and J gave up 3 bases, with 24 bases separating them.

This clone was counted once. In nucleotides, the CDR3 is TGTGCCAGCAGTCCGCTAGCGGGGGCCTACAATGAGCAGTTCTTC. Amino acids: CASSPLAGAYNEQFF. The V gene is TRBV11-2, the J gene TRBJ2-1; 10 nucleotides align to TRBD2. This CDR3 has 15 amino acids. Germline trimming cut 6 bases from V and 2 bases from J; bases unmatched to any gene: 4. Per germline, CDR1 SGHAT and CDR2 FQNNGV. The variable domain in full, with the rest retrieved from reference TRBV11-2 and TRBJ2-1, is EAGVAQSPRYKIIEKRQSVAFWCNPISGHATLYWYQQILGQGPKLLIQFQNNGVVDDSQLPKDRFSAERLKGVDSTLKIQPAKLEDSAVYLCASSPLAGAYNEQFFGPGTRLTVL.